This record concerns one TCR beta chain sequence. Germline is not matched at one junction end, which may reflect a read error. This sample was included in a study of cytomegalovirus exposure and HLA in healthy donors. Across the study: In a later analysis, it was reported that the roughly 130 validation repertoires had been produced on the same platform as the roughly 650 repertoires belonging to the first cohort.

The assay was immunoSEQ multiplex PCR, and TCRdb's table has in-frame clones only and misses some. The table has 150,000 to 200,000 clones, around nine tenths seen once; the top ten hold 7.2%. Germline V gene data show CDR1 as MGHRA and CDR2 as YSYEKL. This CDR3 is 17 amino acids long. Donors came from a validation cohort of approximately 110 subjects, distinct from the first 666-subject cohort. This clonotype originated in a man aged 25-45 years in good health and CMV-seropositive. The rearrangement uses TRBV4-1 and TRBJ1-4; a possible D gene is TRBD1 (6 bases). The sequencing input was PBMCs. The CDR3 DNA sequence: TGCGCCAGCACCCAAGATCGTTCCAGGGGCACAAGTGAAAAACTGTTTTTT. As protein: CASTQDRSRGTSEKLFF.